These T cell receptor beta chains were read from a single sample in a study of T cells in localized non-small cell lung cancer. Generated by immunoSEQ multiplex PCR, the TCRdb table keeps only in-frame clones and is missing some. The sample gives some 51,000 clones, around 86% of which show up once; approximately 5.6% is in the top ten. The sequencing here drew on peripheral blood, taken before any cancer treatment. The source is a woman aged 35 to 70 with stage I lung adenocarcinoma. Each CDR3 is given with its conserved first and last residue. D genes are given only for firm matches. Where a row states a size, it is once, few, many or the class of an expanded clone; other rows omit it.

-,TRBV6-1,-,14,TRBJ1-3,CASSDGLSGNTIYF,TGTGCCAGCAGTGACGGACTCTCTGGAAACACCATATATTTT
few,TRBV2,-,13,TRBJ2-7,CASRFLQGDEQYF,TGTGCCAGCAGATTTCTACAGGGCGACGAGCAGTACTTC
-,TRBV9,-,15,TRBJ1-2,CASSVQQGSNYGYTF,TGTGCCAGCAGCGTCCAACAGGGATCTAACTATGGCTACACCTTC
-,TRBV4-2,TRBD2,17,TRBJ2-7,CASSQDLGTSGAYEQYF,TGTGCCAGCAGCCAAGATCTAGGGACTAGCGGGGCCTACGAGCAGTACTTC
-,TRBV7-9,-,13,TRBJ1-1,CASGKTLNTEAFF,TGTGCCAGCGGGAAAACATTGAACACTGAAGCTTTCTTT
-,TRBV7-2,-,13,TRBJ1-5,CASSLEGTQPQHF,TGTGCCAGCAGCTTAGAAGGGACGCAGCCCCAGCATTTT
-,TRBV9,TRBD1,15,TRBJ1-5,CASSVGQGGNQPQHF,TGTGCCAGCAGCGTAGGACAGGGAGGCAATCAGCCCCAGCATTTT
-,TRBV28,-,19,TRBJ2-1,CASSLSGTRQVSSYNEQFF,TGTGCCAGCAGTTTATCGGGGACTCGACAGGTTAGCTCCTACAATGAGCAGTTCTTC
-,TRBV5-4,-,14,TRBJ1-1,CASSLAGVPTEAFF,TGTGCCAGCAGCTTGGCCGGGGTACCCACTGAAGCTTTCTTT
-,TRBV5-6,TRBD1,13,TRBJ1-2,CASSTDRGYGYTF,TGTGCCAGCAGCACGGACAGGGGCTATGGCTACACCTTC
-,TRBV2,TRBD2,14,TRBJ2-1,CASSGAGGYNEQFF,TGTGCCAGCAGTGGGGCGGGGGGCTACAATGAGCAGTTCTTC
-,TRBV7-9,-,15,TRBJ1-1,CASSFAQGLNTEAFF,TGTGCCAGCAGCTTTGCGCAGGGGTTGAACACTGAAGCTTTCTTT
-,TRBV19,-,15,TRBJ2-1,CASSRVPGTYNEQFF,TGTGCCAGTAGCAGGGTTCCAGGAACCTACAATGAGCAGTTCTTC
-,TRBV5-1,-,13,TRBJ2-7,CASSLNQGYEQYF,TGCGCCAGCAGCTTGAACCAGGGGTACGAGCAGTACTTC
-,TRBV2,-,15,TRBJ2-5,CASSEDDRGRETQYF,TGTGCCAGCAGTGAAGATGACCGAGGGCGTGAGACCCAGTACTTC
-,TRBV5-6,-,11,TRBJ1-6,CASSSYSPLHF,TGTGCCAGCAGTTCTTATTCACCCCTCCACTTT
-,TRBV19,-,16,TRBJ1-6,CASSIPGDGINSPLHF,TGTGCCAGTAGTATCCCCGGGGACGGGATTAATTCACCCCTCCACTTT
-,TRBV6-5,-,15,TRBJ2-2,CASSAWQGQAGELFF,TGTGCCAGCTCTGCTTGGCAGGGACAAGCCGGGGAGCTGTTTTTT
-,TRBV2,-,12,TRBJ2-7,CASSAGAYEQYF,TGTGCCAGCAGTGCAGGGGCCTACGAGCAGTACTTC
once,TRBV13,TRBD1,14,TRBJ1-1,CASSLDGTGFGAFF,TGTGCCAGCAGCTTAGACGGGACAGGGTTTGGGGCTTTCTTT
-,TRBV15,-,15,TRBJ2-5,CATSRAPVRGETQYF,TGTGCCACCAGCAGAGCCCCCGTCCGGGGAGAGACCCAGTACTTC
few,TRBV19,TRBD1,17,TRBJ1-5,CASSIEAGTGGNQPQHF,TGTGCCAGTAGTATAGAAGCCGGGACAGGAGGCAATCAGCCCCAGCATTTT
-,TRBV6-5,-,15,TRBJ2-4,CASSRDFLAKNIQYF,TGTGCCAGCAGTCGGGACTTCTTAGCCAAAAACATTCAGTACTTC
-,TRBV27,TRBD2,16,TRBJ2-3,CASSTLAGGPYDTQYF,TGTGCCAGCAGTACACTAGCGGGGGGGCCTTACGATACGCAGTATTTT
-,TRBV5-4,TRBD2,15,TRBJ2-1,CASSLDRGGGHEQFF,TGTGCCAGCAGCTTGGATCGGGGGGGCGGCCATGAGCAGTTCTTC
-,TRBV11-2,-,16,TRBJ2-7,CASSLAQMTGSYEQYF,TGTGCCAGCAGCTTAGCCCAAATGACAGGCTCCTACGAGCAGTACTTC
-,TRBV30,-,12,TRBJ2-1,CAWYQGGNEQFF,TGTGCCTGGTATCAGGGGGGCAATGAGCAGTTCTTC
-,TRBV12-2,-,16,TRBJ2-7,CASRQETSWVDYEQYF,TGTGCAAGTCGTCAGGAAACTAGCTGGGTCGACTACGAGCAGTACTTC
-,TRBV5-1,-,15,TRBJ1-4,CASTLRGQGNEKLFF,TGCGCCAGCACCTTACGGGGGCAGGGTAATGAAAAACTGTTTTTT
once,TRBV27,-,14,TRBJ2-2,CASSSPLTSGELFF,TGTGCCAGCAGTTCGCCCCTCACGAGCGGGGAGCTGTTTTTT
-,TRBV11-2,-,15,TRBJ2-5,CASSLRGSYQETQYF,TGTGCCAGCAGCTTGCGCGGCTCCTACCAAGAGACCCAGTACTTC
-,TRBV14,TRBD2,17,TRBJ2-2,CASSSDWTSGGTGELFF,TGTGCCAGCAGCTCCGACTGGACTAGCGGGGGGACCGGGGAGCTGTTTTTT
-,TRBV4-2,TRBD2,16,TRBJ2-1,CASSQEPAGGPREQFF,TGTGCCAGCAGCCAAGAACCAGCGGGGGGGCCACGGGAGCAGTTCTTC
-,TRBV5-1,TRBD1,19,TRBJ1-2,CASSLGAGDRGRREVGYTF,TGCGCCAGCAGCTTGGGGGCGGGGGACAGGGGGCGCCGGGAGGTCGGCTACACCTTC
-,TRBV5-1,TRBD1,13,TRBJ2-2,CATQTGLAGELFF,TGCGCCACCCAGACAGGGCTGGCCGGGGAGCTGTTTTTT
-,TRBV19,TRBD1,13,TRBJ1-2,CASSIVGTDGYTF,TGTGCCAGTAGTATAGTCGGGACAGATGGCTACACCTTC
-,TRBV5-1,-,13,TRBJ2-2,CASSLTNTGELFF,TGCGCCAGCAGCCTGACGAACACCGGGGAGCTGTTTTTT
-,TRBV5-1,-,16,TRBJ2-5,CASSLITSGLQETQYF,TGCGCCAGCAGCCTAATAACCTCGGGCCTACAAGAGACCCAGTACTTC
-,TRBV6-1,TRBD1,13,TRBJ1-6,CASGDSRSSPLHF,TGTGCCAGCGGGGACAGCAGATCTTCACCCCTCCACTTT
-,TRBV6-1,-,15,TRBJ2-7,CASSEVRSGGYEQYF,TGTGCCAGCAGTGAAGTGAGGTCAGGCGGCTACGAGCAGTACTTC
-,TRBV6-1,-,14,TRBJ2-3,CASCRGGEGDTQYF,TGTGCCTCGTGTAGGGGGGGAGAAGGAGATACGCAGTATTTT
-,TRBV27,TRBD1,14,TRBJ2-7,CASSYKGAAYEQYF,TGTGCCAGCAGTTATAAGGGGGCAGCCTACGAGCAGTACTTC
-,TRBV4-2,TRBD1,15,TRBJ1-5,CASSLQGEVNQPQHF,TGTGCCAGCAGCTTACAGGGGGAGGTCAATCAGCCCCAGCATTTT
-,TRBV9,TRBD2,14,TRBJ2-3,CASSTWDYTDTQYF,TGTGCCAGCAGCACCTGGGACTACACAGATACGCAGTATTTT
-,TRBV11-1,-,14,TRBJ2-1,CASSLRWGRNEQFF,TGTGCCAGCAGCTTAAGGTGGGGGCGCAATGAGCAGTTCTTC
-,TRBV30,-,14,TRBJ1-5,CAWSGPGPNQPQHF,TGTGCCTGGAGTGGGCCGGGACCGAATCAGCCCCAGCATTTT
-,TRBV11-2,-,14,TRBJ2-3,CASSLRGAEDTQYF,TGTGCCAGCAGCTTAAGGGGGGCCGAAGATACGCAGTATTTT
few,TRBV5-1,TRBD1,17,TRBJ2-6,CASSRTGGSSGANVLTF,TGCGCCAGCAGCCGGACAGGGGGCAGCTCTGGGGCCAACGTCCTGACTTTC
-,TRBV27,-,13,TRBJ2-7,CASSFGRGYEQYF,TGTGCCAGCAGTTTTGGCAGGGGCTACGAGCAGTACTTC
-,TRBV10-1,-,16,TRBJ1-5,CASSGSREGENQPQHF,TGCGCCAGCAGTGGCAGTCGCGAAGGGGAAAATCAGCCCCAGCATTTT
-,TRBV19,TRBD1,15,TRBJ1-4,CASSSRGRTNEKLFF,TGTGCCAGTAGTTCCAGGGGGCGGACTAATGAAAAACTGTTTTTT